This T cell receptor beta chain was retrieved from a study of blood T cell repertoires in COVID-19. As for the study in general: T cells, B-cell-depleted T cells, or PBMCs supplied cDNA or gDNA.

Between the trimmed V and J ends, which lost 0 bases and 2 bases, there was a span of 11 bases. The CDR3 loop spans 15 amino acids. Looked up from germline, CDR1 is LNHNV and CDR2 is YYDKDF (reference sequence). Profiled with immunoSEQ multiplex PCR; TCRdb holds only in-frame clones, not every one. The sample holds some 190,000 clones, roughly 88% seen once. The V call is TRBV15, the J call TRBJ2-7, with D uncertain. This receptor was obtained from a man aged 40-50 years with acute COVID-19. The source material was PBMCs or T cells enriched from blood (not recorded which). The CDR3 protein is CATSRDSLAPYEQYF. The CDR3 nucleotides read TGTGCCACCAGCAGAGATTCATTGGCCCCCTACGAGCAGTACTTC.